A selection of T cell receptor beta chains follows, all from one sample in a study of response to subunit inactivated influenza vaccine. Using its own MiXCR run on the RT-PCR reads, TCRdb lists one record per CDR3 protein. The sample has more than 500,000 distinct CDR3 sequences, around 11% seen once; the top ten hold 11%. The sample also formed part of further work on T cells expressing NK-cell markers.

The sequencing used PBMCs from blood, collected on the day of vaccination. The receptors were gathered from a man aged 50-60 years who received an inactivated influenza vaccine. Both conserved end residues are part of each CDR3. A D gene is named only where the DNA matches it firmly. The listing skips clone size in some rows; elsewhere it reads once, few, many or a size class.

cdr3_aa cdr3_nt j_call v_call clone_size d_call
CASSLVSGDNEQFF TGTGCCAGCAGCTTAGTTTCCGGGGACAATGAGCAGTTCTTC TRBJ2-1 TRBV7-2 few -
CATSKPEYQETQYF TGTGCCACCAGCAAACCAGAGTACCAAGAGACCCAGTACTTC TRBJ2-5 TRBV15 many -
CASSLGTSGSFEQFF TGCGCCAGCAGCCTCGGGACTAGCGGGAGTTTTGAGCAGTTCTTC TRBJ2-1 TRBV4-1 - TRBD2
CASSFAGYSNQPQHF TGTGCCAGCAGTTTTGCAGGCTATAGCAATCAGCCCCAGCATTTT TRBJ1-5 TRBV12-3/TRBV12-4 few -
CASSSSGGTEAFF TGTGCCAGCAGTTCCTCGGGGGGGACTGAAGCTTTCTTT TRBJ1-1 TRBV12-3/TRBV12-4 - -
CAVSGLNTGELFF TGTGCCGTCAGCGGTTTGAACACCGGGGAGCTGTTTTTT TRBJ2-2 TRBV10-3 many -
CATSDSFEREASTDTQYF TGTGCCACCAGTGATTCCTTCGAGCGGGAGGCCAGCACAGATACGCAGTATTTT TRBJ2-3 TRBV24-1 - TRBD2
CASSGRSKTSERTGELFF TGTGCCAGCAGCGGACGATCCAAGACTAGCGAAAGGACCGGGGAGCTGTTTTTT TRBJ2-2 TRBV9 - TRBD2
CASSLSQLGNQPQHF TGTGCCAGCAGTTTATCCCAATTAGGCAATCAGCCCCAGCATTTT TRBJ1-5 TRBV28 - -
CASSSGLAGGPRYNEQFF TGTGCCAGCAGCTCGGGACTAGCGGGAGGGCCACGTTACAATGAGCAGTTCTTC TRBJ2-1 TRBV11-1 many TRBD2
CASSQRGTANTGELFF TGTGCCAGCAGCCAAAGAGGGACAGCGAACACCGGGGAGCTGTTTTTT TRBJ2-2 TRBV14 - TRBD1
CDSNLGQSYEQYF TGTGACAGCAACCTGGGACAGTCCTACGAGCAGTACTTC TRBJ2-7 TRBV2 - TRBD1
CASNHRGGDNSGYTF TGTGCCAGCAATCATCGAGGGGGCGATAATAGTGGCTACACCTTC TRBJ1-2 TRBV7-9 - TRBD1
CASSEGLVRYTGELFF TGTGCCAGCAGTGAAGGGCTCGTCCGATACACCGGGGAGCTGTTTTTT TRBJ2-2 TRBV2 few -
CASSPGQSTGELFF TGTGCCAGCAGCCCGGGACAATCAACCGGGGAGCTGTTTTTT TRBJ2-2 TRBV11-2 many -
CASSFGENYEQYF TGTGCCAGCAGCTTCGGGGAAAACTACGAGCAGTACTTC TRBJ2-7 TRBV11-2 few -
CASSYDEGARETQYF TGTGCCAGCAGTTACGATGAGGGGGCGAGGGAGACCCAGTACTTC TRBJ2-5 TRBV6-5 few TRBD1
CASSLGKDTQYF TGTGCCAGCAGTTTAGGGAAAGATACGCAGTATTTT TRBJ2-3 TRBV12-3/TRBV12-4 - -
CASSFLGGGGTEAFF TGTGCCAGCAGCTTCCTAGGGGGCGGCGGCACTGAAGCTTTCTTT TRBJ1-1 TRBV7-2 - TRBD1
CANSRAGREEQYF TGTGCCAACAGCCGGGCAGGACGGGAAGAGCAGTACTTC TRBJ2-7 TRBV3-1 - -
CASSQDAGASAYEQYF TGTGCCAGCAGCCAAGACGCGGGGGCTTCGGCCTACGAGCAGTACTTC TRBJ2-7 TRBV14 many -
CASSLPRLGGATYEQYF TGCGCCAGCAGCCTTCCCCGTTTGGGGGGAGCGACCTACGAGCAGTACTTC TRBJ2-7 TRBV4-1 few -
CAITKQGRTDTQYF TGTGCCATCACTAAACAGGGGCGGACAGATACGCAGTATTTT TRBJ2-3 TRBV10-3 - TRBD1
CASSDQGTYNEQFF TGTGCCAGCAGTGACCAGGGGACCTACAATGAGCAGTTCTTC TRBJ2-1 TRBV25-1 few -